This T cell receptor beta chain was identified during a study of cytomegalovirus exposure and HLA in healthy donors (dated by TCRdb to about 2017). Describing the broader study: An earlier analysis of about 560 of the donors reported 276 Gb of sequence data and 95 million to 140 million unique TCR beta sequences obtained from some 200 million T cells. An early release that covered about 600 HLA-typed donors contained approximately 300 gigabases of sequencing data and roughly 84 million unique TCR sequences. Among the roughly 400 genotyped donors, approximately 81% belonged to the genetic ancestry cluster associated with self-reported Caucasian donors. The aim of the study was to test whether cataloging public T cell receptors could identify signatures of past pathogen exposure. The T cell repertoires of 670 or so subjects were profiled by immunosequencing and related to cytomegalovirus serostatus. Along with the approximately 700-subject first cohort, a separate validation cohort of 120 different subjects was used. The study combined high-throughput TCR immunosequencing, statistical association of individual TCRs with disease status, and machine learning to predict cytomegalovirus infection status. To study patterns of TCR occurrence, a later analysis re-analyzed previously published TCR beta repertoires from 666 donors and added high-resolution HLA genotyping. In the later analysis, no new phenotypic data were used to find candidate immune exposures; instead, reliance was placed on TCR beta sequences and their occurrence across donors. An earlier analysis of roughly 600 of the donors used high-throughput TCR beta sequencing to judge whether each TCR beta V gene segment behaved as functional or pseudogenic. Donor age, sex, ethnicity and CMV serostatus were compiled alongside the repertoire data. Genome-wide SNP genotypes for about 60% of the 666 donors were used in a later genetic analysis, which treated that subset as a discovery cohort. Every repertoire in the discovery cohort had been generated on one and the same sequencing platform. HLA typing covered class I and class II loci at four-digit resolution. Typing coverage varied by locus: roughly 629-640 donors for A, B, C, DRB1 and DQB1; approximately 500 for DQA1; more than 600 for DPA1; roughly 450 for DPB1. Roughly 5 DR-DQ haplotypes were treated as single units for association and clustering because of strong linkage in the cohort. Across approximately 400 genotyped donors of the cohort, an average of about 240,000 unique TCR beta nucleotide sequences per donor were sequenced, and roughly a sixth of those sequences were non-productive. The full study reports these points: A further reported finding was that TCR beta sequences accurately predicted the HLA-A and HLA-B alleles for most subjects in the first cohort. The cohort was sequenced for TCR beta chains only, and without alpha or paired-chain data the features that could be detected were limited. A few of the identified cytomegalovirus-associated TCR beta chains were confirmed in vitro to be specific for cytomegalovirus antigens. A later analysis found that most CMV-associated TCR beta chains appeared HLA-restricted, with HLA associations seemingly driven largely by CMV exposure. In a later analysis, TCR association rates were found to vary across HLA loci, with the most associated TCRs seen for DRB1 alleles and the fewest for HLA-C alleles. Compared with equally common non-associated chains, HLA-associated TCR beta chains in a later analysis were more clonally expanded and had lower generation probabilities. In a later analysis, 15,000 to 20,000 TCR beta sequences were associated with specific HLA alleles at a false discovery rate of 0.05. When HLA alleles, especially DR and DQ, strongly co-occurred, TCR associations were difficult to assign to individual alleles. Because counts were too low, some 17 rarely observed V segments, including chromosome 9 orphons, were left out of the earlier analysis of approximately 500 of the donors. According to the authors, the approach could potentially be generalized to other disease states and immunological phenotypes. In a later genetic analysis, a missense DCLRE1C variant was associated with V-gene and J-gene trimming of TCR beta chains, and the association was replicated in an independent cohort. In a later genetic analysis, fewer N-insertions in productive TCRs were reported among donors in an Asian-associated ancestry cluster than the 666-donor mean. Correlated functional status among segregating V segments might reflect linkage disequilibrium, but an unknown experimental factor could not be ruled out. In the study, some 160 TCR beta chains were listed as associated with cytomegalovirus. In an earlier analysis of under 600 of the donors, most TCR beta V segments were observed in productive rearrangements about 90% or about 30% of the time, broadly matching IMGT annotations. The only immune exposure information available for the cohort was CMV serostatus. Cytomegalovirus status was reported to be diagnosed by the classifier with high specificity and sensitivity in both the original and validation cohorts. Some IMGT-functional V segments, including TRBV6-2 and TRBV6-3, could not be told apart with the 87-base-pair reads, so those segments were excluded. According to a later analysis, parvovirus B19, influenza, CMV and Epstein-Barr virus appeared linked to several top co-occurrence clusters. Because HLA typing was missing for some donors at each locus, association tests included only the typed subset. Most TCR sequences were observed very rarely across donors, whereas some public TCRs were present in many individuals. Sequencing depth was assumed to be roughly uniform across donors in the presence/absence analyses, though that assumption may not hold. A group of highly shared sequence variants was considered likely to be a technical artifact of the sequencing pipeline.

In total, approximately 690 healthy bone marrow donors made up the cohort. All cohort members were sampled while nominally healthy, although unrecorded immune exposures were likely present. The donor tested CMV seronegative and was one of the 352 seronegative cohort members. A peripheral blood sample was provided by each donor, and peripheral blood mononuclear cells were used for TCR beta sequencing. The Qiagen DNeasy Blood Extraction Kit was used to extract genomic DNA from the blood cell samples. A word on this clone: No antigen is known for it.

Taken from the germline V gene, the CDR1 and CDR2 loops are SGHRS and YFSETQ. The germline V end is reduced by 0 bases and the J end by 6 bases; junction bases left unmatched: 7. Counted from cysteine to phenylalanine, this CDR3 has 16 amino acids. The retained sequence is limited to the CDR3, 48 bases, with the frame set at the first base. The library was produced with the immunoSEQ multiplex PCR assay. For the multiplex PCR, a mixture combining 60 forward primers for TCR Vbeta segments and 13 reverse primers for TCR Jbeta segments was used. Amplification of the CDR3 region of rearranged TCR beta genes was performed with a multiplex PCR assay on genomic DNA. Amplified TCR beta libraries were sequenced as 87-base-pair reads on the Illumina HiSeq System. The authors' pipeline ran thus. A later analysis tallied tens of millions of unique TCR beta chains across the 660 or so repertoires, and around 10 million of those chains were shared by two or more donors. Raw reads were error-corrected and collapsed into unique sequences with a nearest-neighbor algorithm that merged closely related sequences to remove PCR and sequencing errors. V, D and J gene segments were assigned by aligning CDR3 sequences to IMGT reference sequences. Each retained sequence needed at least a six-nucleotide match to both a V gene segment and a J gene segment. Rearrangements were classified as productive when the CDR3 lacked stop codons and remained in frame with V and J, and all other rearrangements were classified as non-productive. CDR3 was defined by IMGT convention, running from the second conserved V-encoded cysteine to the conserved J-encoded phenylalanine. In an earlier analysis of around 600 of the donors, sequences lacking an unambiguous match to a single V gene segment were excluded. In an earlier analysis of 587 of the donors, V segments were called functional above 56.7% productive rearrangements and were called segregating when the between-donor standard deviation exceeded 5%. To diagnose cytomegalovirus status from the catalog of TCR beta chain sequences, a statistical classification framework was built. In a later analysis, V and J genes were assigned by comparing TCR nucleotide sequences against IMGT/GENE-DB human TR gene sequences. Using the TCRdist pipeline, a later analysis assigned CDR3 sequences along with most-parsimonious VDJ recombination scenarios. In a later analysis, each TCR beta chain was defined by its CDR3 amino acid sequence together with its V-gene family, and reads lacking a unique V-gene family were excluded. As a way to deal with suspected cross-contamination and a sequencing artifact, a later analysis dropped 450 to 700 nucleotide sequences that were highly shared and had low generation probability. In a later analysis, a clonal expansion index was calculated for each public chain from normalized within-repertoire ranks of inferred template counts. In a later analysis, generation probabilities were computed with a VDJ recombination model fitted to out-of-frame rearrangements, and the resulting probabilities were checked against IGoR. A later analysis scored TCR-TCR, TCR-HLA and TCR-CMV co-occurrence with hypergeometric tests, applying a repertoire-size bias correction to TCR pairs. In a later analysis, false discovery rates were estimated by permuting HLA or CMV assignments 20 times. A later analysis grouped co-occurring TCRs with DBSCAN, adding TCRdist sequence similarity when clustering within HLA-allele-positive subsets. For co-occurrence clustering, repertoires with fewer than 30,000 or more than 120,000 public chains were excluded, along with 5 or 6 repertoires with anomalous nucleotide sharing. TCRdb's version of the immuneACCESS table is confined to in-frame rearrangements and falls short of the full clone set. An unresolved V gene accounts for under half of the shortfall where checked; the remainder is of unknown origin. The DNA was the basis for D and trimming; V, J and clone size are from that table. This sample's clone table shows 150,000 to 200,000 clones. Jointly, the top ten make up 1% to 1.5% of the sample.

The receptor was derived from an older woman in good health and CMV-seronegative. Source material: PBMCs. The chain joins TRBV5-1 to TRBJ2-1, and TRBD2 aligns with 9 junction nucleotides. The CDR3 region reads CASSLARGGGTNEQFF. The sequenced DNA: TGCGCCAGCAGCTTGGCTCGCGGGGGGGGAACCAATGAGCAGTTCTTC.